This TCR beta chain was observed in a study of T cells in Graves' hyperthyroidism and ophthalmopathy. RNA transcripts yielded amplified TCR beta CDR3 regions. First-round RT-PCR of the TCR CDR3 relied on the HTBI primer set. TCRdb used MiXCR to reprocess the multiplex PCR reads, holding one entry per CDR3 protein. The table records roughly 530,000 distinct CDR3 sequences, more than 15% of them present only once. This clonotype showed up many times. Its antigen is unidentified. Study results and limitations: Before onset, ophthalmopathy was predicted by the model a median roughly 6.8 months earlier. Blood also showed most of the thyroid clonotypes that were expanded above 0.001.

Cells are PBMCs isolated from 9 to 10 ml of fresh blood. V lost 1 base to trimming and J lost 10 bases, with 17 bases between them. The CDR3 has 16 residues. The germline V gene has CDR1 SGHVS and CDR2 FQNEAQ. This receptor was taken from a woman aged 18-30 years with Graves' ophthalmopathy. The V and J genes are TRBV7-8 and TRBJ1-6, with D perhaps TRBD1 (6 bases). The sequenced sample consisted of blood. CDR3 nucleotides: TGTGCCAGCAGCTTAGTTTTGGGGCAGGGGAGCTCACCCCTCCACTTT. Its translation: CASSLVLGQGSSPLHF.